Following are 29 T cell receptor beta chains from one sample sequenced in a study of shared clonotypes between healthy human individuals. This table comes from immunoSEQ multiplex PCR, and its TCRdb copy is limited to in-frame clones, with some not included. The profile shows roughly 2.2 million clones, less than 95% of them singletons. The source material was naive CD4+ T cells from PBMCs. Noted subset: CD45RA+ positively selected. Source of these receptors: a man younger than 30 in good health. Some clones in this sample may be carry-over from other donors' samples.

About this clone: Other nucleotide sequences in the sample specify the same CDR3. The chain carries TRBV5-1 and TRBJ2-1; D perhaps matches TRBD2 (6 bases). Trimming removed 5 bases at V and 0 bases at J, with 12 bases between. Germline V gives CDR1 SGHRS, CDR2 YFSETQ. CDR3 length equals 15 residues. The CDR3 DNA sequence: TGCGCCAGCAGTCCGGACGGGAGCTCCTACAATGAGCAGTTCTTC. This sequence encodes CASSPDGSSYNEQFF. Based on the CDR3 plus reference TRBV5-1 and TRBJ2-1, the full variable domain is KAGVTQTPRYLIKTRGQQVTLSCSPISGHRSVSWYQQTPGQGLQFLFEYFSETQRNKGNFPGRFSGRQFSNSRSEMNVSTLELGDSALYLCASSPDGSSYNEQFFGPGTRLTVL.

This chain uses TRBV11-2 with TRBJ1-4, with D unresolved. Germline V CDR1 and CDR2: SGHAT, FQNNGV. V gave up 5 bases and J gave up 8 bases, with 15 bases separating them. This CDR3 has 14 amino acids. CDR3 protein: CASSQPGLGEKLFF. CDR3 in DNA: TGTGCCAGCAGCCAACCCGGACTCGGGGAAAAACTGTTTTTT.

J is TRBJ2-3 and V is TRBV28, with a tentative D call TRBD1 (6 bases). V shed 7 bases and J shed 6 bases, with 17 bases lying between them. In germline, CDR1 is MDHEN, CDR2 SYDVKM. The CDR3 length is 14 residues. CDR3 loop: CASTYSRGTDTQYF. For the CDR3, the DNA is TGTGCCAGCACATACAGTAGGGGGACGGATACGCAGTATTTT.

Written as DNA, the CDR3 is TGTGCCAGCAGCTTGGTTAGCGGGAGTAAGGATACGCAGTATTTT. Translation gives CASSLVSGSKDTQYF. V and J are TRBV5-6 and TRBJ2-3; TRBD2 matches at 9 bases. CDR3 length equals 15 residues. Germline trimming cut 0 bases from V and 6 bases from J; bases unmatched to any gene: 5. In germline, CDR1 is SGHDT, CDR2 YYEEEE.

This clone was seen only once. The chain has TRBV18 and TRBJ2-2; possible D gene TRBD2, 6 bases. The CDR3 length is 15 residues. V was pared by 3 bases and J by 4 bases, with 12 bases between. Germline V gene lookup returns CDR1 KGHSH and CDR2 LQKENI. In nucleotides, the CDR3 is TGTGCCAGCTCACCCCCGGGGGTCGGCACCGGGGAGCTGTTTTTT. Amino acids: CASSPPGVGTGELFF.

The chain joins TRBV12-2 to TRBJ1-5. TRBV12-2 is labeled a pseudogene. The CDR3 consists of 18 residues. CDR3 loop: CASRLGNVFGYSNQPQHF. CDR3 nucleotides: TGTGCAAGTCGCTTAGGTAACGTATTCGGCTATAGCAATCAGCCCCAGCATTTT.

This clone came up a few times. Here the CDR3 reads CASTLFGTGDTEAFF. The CDR3 coding sequence is TGTGCCAGCACGCTATTCGGGACAGGGGACACTGAAGCTTTCTTT. This chain links TRBV6-1 with TRBJ1-1, with 10 bases that match TRBD1. Germline-derived CDR1 and CDR2 are MNHNS and SASEGT. Trimming at V came to 7 bases and at J to 3 bases, leaving 8 bases not matched to a gene. This CDR3 comprises 15 residues.

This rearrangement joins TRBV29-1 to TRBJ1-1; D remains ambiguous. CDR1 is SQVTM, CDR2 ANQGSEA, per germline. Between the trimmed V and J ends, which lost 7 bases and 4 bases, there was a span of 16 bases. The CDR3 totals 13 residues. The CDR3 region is CSGKDAIGTEAFF. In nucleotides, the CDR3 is TGCAGCGGGAAGGACGCTATCGGCACTGAAGCTTTCTTT.

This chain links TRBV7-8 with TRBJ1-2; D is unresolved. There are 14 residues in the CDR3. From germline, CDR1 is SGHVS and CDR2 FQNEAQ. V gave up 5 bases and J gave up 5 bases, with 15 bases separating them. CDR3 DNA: TGTGCCAGCAGCCAGTGGGAACCGTTGTATGGCTACACCTTC. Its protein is CASSQWEPLYGYTF.

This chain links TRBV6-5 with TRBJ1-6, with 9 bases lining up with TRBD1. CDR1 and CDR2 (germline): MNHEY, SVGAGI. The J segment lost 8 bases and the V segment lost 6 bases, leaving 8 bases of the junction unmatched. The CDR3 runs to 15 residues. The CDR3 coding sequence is TGTGCCAGCAGCCGGTTACAGGGGGCCTATTCACCCCTCCACTTT. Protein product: CASSRLQGAYSPLHF.

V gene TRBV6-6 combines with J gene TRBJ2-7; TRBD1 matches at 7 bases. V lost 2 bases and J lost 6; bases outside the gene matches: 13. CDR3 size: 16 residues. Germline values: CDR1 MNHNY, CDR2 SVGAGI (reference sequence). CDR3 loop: CASSYRQGDLRAEQYF. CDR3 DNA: TGTGCCAGCAGTTACCGGCAGGGGGACCTAAGGGCCGAGCAGTACTTC.

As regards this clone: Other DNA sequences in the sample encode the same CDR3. This CDR3 is CASSEQGGRTEAFF. CDR3 bases: TGTGCCAGCAGTGAGCAGGGGGGTCGGACTGAAGCTTTCTTT. The chain couples TRBV6-1 to TRBJ1-1, with 7 bases matching TRBD1. Germline loops: CDR1 MNHNS, CDR2 SASEGT. V lost 3 bases to trimming and J lost 5 bases; unmatched junction nucleotides: 6. The CDR3 length is 14 residues.

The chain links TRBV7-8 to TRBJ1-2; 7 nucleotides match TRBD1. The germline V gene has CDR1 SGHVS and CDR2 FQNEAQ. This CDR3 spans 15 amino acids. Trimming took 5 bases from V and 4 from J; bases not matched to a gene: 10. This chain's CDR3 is CASSPRQGPSYGYTF. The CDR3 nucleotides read TGTGCCAGCAGCCCCCGACAGGGCCCCTCCTATGGCTACACCTTC.

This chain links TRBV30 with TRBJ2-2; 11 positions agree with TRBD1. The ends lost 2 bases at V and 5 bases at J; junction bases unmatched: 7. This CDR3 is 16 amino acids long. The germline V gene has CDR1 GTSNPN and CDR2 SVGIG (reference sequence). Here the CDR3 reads CAWSSKDRGRTGELFF. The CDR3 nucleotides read TGTGCCTGGAGTTCTAAGGACAGGGGGCGAACCGGGGAGCTGTTTTTT. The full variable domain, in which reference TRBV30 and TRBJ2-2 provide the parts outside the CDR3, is SQTIHQWPATLVQPVGSPLSLECTVEGTSNPNLYWYRQAAGRGLQLLFYSVGIGQISSEVPQNLSASRPQDRQFILSSKKLLLSDSGFYLCAWSSKDRGRTGELFFGEGSRLTVL.

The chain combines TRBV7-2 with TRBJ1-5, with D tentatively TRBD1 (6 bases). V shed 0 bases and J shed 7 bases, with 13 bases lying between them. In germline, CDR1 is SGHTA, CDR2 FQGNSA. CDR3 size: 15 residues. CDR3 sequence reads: CASSLAQGNRQPQHF. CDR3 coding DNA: TGTGCCAGCAGCTTAGCTCAGGGGAATCGACAGCCCCAGCATTTT.

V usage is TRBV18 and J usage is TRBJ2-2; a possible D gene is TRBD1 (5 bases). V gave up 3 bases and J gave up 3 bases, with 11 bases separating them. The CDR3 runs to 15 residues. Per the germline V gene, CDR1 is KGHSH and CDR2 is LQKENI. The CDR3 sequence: CASSPSDTHTGELFF. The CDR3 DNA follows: TGTGCCAGCTCACCCTCGGACACCCACACCGGGGAGCTGTTTTTT.

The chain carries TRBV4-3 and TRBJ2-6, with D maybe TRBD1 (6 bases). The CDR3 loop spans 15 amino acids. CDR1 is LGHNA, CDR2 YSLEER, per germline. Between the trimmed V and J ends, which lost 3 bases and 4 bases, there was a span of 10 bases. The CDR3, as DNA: TGCGCCAGCAGCCAGGGGGCCTCAGGGGCCAACGTCCTGACTTTC. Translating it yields CASSQGASGANVLTF.

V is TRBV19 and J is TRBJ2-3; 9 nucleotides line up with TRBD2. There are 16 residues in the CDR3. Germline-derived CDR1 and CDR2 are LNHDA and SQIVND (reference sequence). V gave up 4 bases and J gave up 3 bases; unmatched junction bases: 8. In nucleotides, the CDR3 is TGTGCCAGTAGTACGCTCGGGACTAGCCCGACAGATACGCAGTATTTT. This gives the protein CASSTLGTSPTDTQYF.

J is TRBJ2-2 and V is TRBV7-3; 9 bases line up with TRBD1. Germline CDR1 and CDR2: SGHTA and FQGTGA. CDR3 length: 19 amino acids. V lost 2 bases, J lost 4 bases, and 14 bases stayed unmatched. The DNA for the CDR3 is TGTGCCAGCAGCTTAGTGAGCATTCCGGGACAGGGTGGCACCGGGGAGCTGTTTTTT. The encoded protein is CASSLVSIPGQGGTGELFF. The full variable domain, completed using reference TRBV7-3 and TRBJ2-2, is GAGVSQTPSNKVTEKGKYVELRCDPISGHTALYWYRQSLGQGPEFLIYFQGTGAADDSGLPNDRFFAVRPEGSVSTLKIQRTERGDSAVYLCASSLVSIPGQGGTGELFFGEGSRLTVL.

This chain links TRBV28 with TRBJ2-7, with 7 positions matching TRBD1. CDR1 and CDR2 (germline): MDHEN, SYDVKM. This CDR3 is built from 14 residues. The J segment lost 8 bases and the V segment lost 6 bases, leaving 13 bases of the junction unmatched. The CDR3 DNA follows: TGTGCCAGCAGAACAATTCGACAGGGAAGGAAGCAGTACTTC. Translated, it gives CASRTIRQGRKQYF.

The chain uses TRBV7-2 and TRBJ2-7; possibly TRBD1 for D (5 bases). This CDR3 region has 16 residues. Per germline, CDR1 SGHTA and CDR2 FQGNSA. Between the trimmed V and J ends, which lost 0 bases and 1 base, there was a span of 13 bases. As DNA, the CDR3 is TGTGCCAGCAGCTTAGCCCTGGGGCCAAAGTCCTACGAGCAGTACTTC. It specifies CASSLALGPKSYEQYF.

The CDR3 nucleotides are TGTGCCAGCAGCGTCGCCGATGACAGAGGAAACACCATATATTTT. Translation: CASSVADDRGNTIYF. The rearrangement links TRBV9 to TRBJ1-3; D is perhaps TRBD1 (5 bases). Trimming cost V 2 bases and J 4 bases, with 13 bases left between them. The CDR3 spans 15 residues. The V gene's germline CDR1 is SGDLS and CDR2 YYNGEE.

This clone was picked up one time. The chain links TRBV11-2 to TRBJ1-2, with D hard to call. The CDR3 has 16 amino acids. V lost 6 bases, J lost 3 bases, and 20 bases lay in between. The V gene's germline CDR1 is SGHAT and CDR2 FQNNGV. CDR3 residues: CASRGLKQNRDYGYTF. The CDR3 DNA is TGTGCCAGCAGAGGGCTAAAACAAAATCGTGACTATGGCTACACCTTC.

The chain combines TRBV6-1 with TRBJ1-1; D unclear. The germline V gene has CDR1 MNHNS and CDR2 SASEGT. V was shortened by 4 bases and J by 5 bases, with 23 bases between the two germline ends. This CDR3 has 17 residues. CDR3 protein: CASSGEDRAVYGTEAFF. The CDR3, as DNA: TGTGCCAGCAGTGGTGAGGACCGGGCAGTTTATGGGACTGAAGCTTTCTTT.

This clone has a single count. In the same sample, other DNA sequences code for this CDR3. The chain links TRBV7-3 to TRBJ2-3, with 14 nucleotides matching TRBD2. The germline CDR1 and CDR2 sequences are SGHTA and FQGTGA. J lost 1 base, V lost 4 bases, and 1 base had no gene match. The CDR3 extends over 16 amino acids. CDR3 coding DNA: TGTGCCAGCAGCTCGGGACTAGCGGGAGGCACAGATACGCAGTATTTT. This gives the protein CASSSGLAGGTDTQYF.

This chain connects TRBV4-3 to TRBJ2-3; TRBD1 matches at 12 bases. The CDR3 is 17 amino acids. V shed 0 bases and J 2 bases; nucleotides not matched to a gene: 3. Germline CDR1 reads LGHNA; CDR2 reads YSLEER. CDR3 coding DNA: TGCGCCAGCAGCCAAGATGGGACAGGGGGCGTCACAGATACGCAGTATTTT. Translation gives CASSQDGTGGVTDTQYF.

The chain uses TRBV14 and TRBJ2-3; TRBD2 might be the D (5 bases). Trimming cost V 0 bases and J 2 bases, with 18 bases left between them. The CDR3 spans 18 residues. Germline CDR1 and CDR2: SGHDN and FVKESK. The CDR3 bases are TGTGCCAGCAGCCAAGATAGGTTCGGTAGCGCCTTCACAGATACGCAGTATTTT. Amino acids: CASSQDRFGSAFTDTQYF.

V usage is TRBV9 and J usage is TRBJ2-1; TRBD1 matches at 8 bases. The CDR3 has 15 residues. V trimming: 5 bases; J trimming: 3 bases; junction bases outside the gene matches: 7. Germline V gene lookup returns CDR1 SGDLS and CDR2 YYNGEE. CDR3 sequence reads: CASSVTGTGYNEQFF. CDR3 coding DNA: TGTGCCAGCAGTGTAACCGGGACAGGCTACAATGAGCAGTTCTTC.

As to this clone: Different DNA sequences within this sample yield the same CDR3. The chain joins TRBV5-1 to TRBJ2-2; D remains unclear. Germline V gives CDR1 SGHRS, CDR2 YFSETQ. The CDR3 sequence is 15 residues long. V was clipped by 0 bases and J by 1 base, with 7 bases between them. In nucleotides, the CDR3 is TGCGCCAGCAGCTTGGCGGCAGGGAACACCGGGGAGCTGTTTTTT. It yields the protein CASSLAAGNTGELFF.